A single sample is the source of the 30 T cell receptor beta chains below, sequenced in a study of identical twins. A single record per CDR3 protein comes from TCRdb applying MiXCR to the 5' RACE reads. The sample contains roughly 1.6 million distinct CDR3 sequences, 25% to 35% of which appear only once. The sequenced sample was cord blood. These receptors were obtained from a newborn girl in good health.

The rearrangement links TRBV3-1 to TRBJ1-2; TRBD1 matches 11 bases. The CDR3 consists of 14 residues. The V segment lost 0 bases and the J segment 8 bases; nucleotides outside the gene matches: 2. In germline, CDR1 is LGHDT, CDR2 YNNKEL (reference sequence). DNA for the CDR3: TGTGCCAGCAGCCAAGAGGGGACAGGGGGAGGCTACACCTTC. Its protein is CASSQEGTGGGYTF.

This clonotype showed up just a few times. The chain carries TRBV20-1 and TRBJ1-1; 8 bases align to TRBD1. Germline V gene lookup returns CDR1 DFQATT and CDR2 SNEGSKA (reference sequence). Trimming took 1 base from V and 4 from J; bases not matched to a gene: 8. This CDR3 has 15 amino acids. The CDR3 loop reads CSARAWTGRITEAFF. The CDR3 region has the DNA TGCAGTGCTAGAGCCTGGACAGGGCGGATCACTGAAGCTTTCTTT.

The chain has TRBV5-1 and TRBJ1-4, with 8 nucleotides matching TRBD1. The V gene end was trimmed by 4 bases and the J gene end by 2 bases; junction bases not matched to a gene: 7. CDR1 is SGHRS, CDR2 YFSETQ, per germline. There are 16 residues in the CDR3. The CDR3 loop is CASSHGTGPTNEKLFF. In nucleotides, the CDR3 is TGCGCCAGCAGCCACGGGACAGGTCCCACTAATGAAAAACTGTTTTTT.

The chain employs TRBV6-2 or TRBV6-3 and TRBJ1-1; D possibly corresponds to TRBD1 (6 bases). The V gene lost 9 bases and the J gene lost 3 bases, with 14 bases spanning the gap. This CDR3 has 13 residues. Germline CDR1 is MNHEY and CDR2 is SVGEGT. CDR3 nucleotide sequence: TGTGCCAGTAAAAACAGGGCGTACACTGAAGCTTTCTTT. Protein product: CASKNRAYTEAFF.

This clonotype was observed a handful of times. Being one base from a much bigger clone, this may be a read error. V is TRBV2 and J is TRBJ2-5; the D gene is possibly TRBD1 (5 bases). V was cut by 10 bases and J by 3 bases, with 6 bases left in between. CDR1 SNHLY and CDR2 FYNNEI come from the germline V gene. The CDR3 loop spans 10 amino acids. DNA for the CDR3: TGTGCCATCAGGGAAGAGACCCAGTACTTC. This encodes CAIREETQYF.

There are a few counts of this clonotype. V gene TRBV5-1 combines with J gene TRBJ2-3; 10 bases map to TRBD2. There are 16 residues in the CDR3. Per the germline V gene, CDR1 is SGHRS and CDR2 is YFSETQ. V dropped 0 bases and J dropped 2; count of bases not matched to a gene: 3. DNA of the CDR3: TGCGCCAGCAGCTTGGCTAGCGGGAGAAACACAGATACGCAGTATTTT. This gives the protein CASSLASGRNTDTQYF.

The chain couples TRBV5-6 to TRBJ2-6; possibly TRBD1 for D (6 bases). The length of the CDR3 is 16 residues. V was pared by 3 bases and J by 3 bases, with 13 bases between. The germline V gene has CDR1 SGHDT and CDR2 YYEEEE. In nucleotides, the CDR3 is TGTGCCAGCAGCTCCGGACAGCTAGTTGGGGCCAACGTCCTGACTTTC. Translating gives CASSSGQLVGANVLTF.

This clonotype showed up many times. The gene calls are TRBV6-5 and TRBJ1-2; 9 bases line up with TRBD1. The CDR3 spans 13 residues. The trim removed 2 bases at V and 7 bases at J, leaving 2 bases unmatched. Germline loops: CDR1 MNHEY, CDR2 SVGAGI. The CDR3 loop is CASSYGDRVGYTF. CDR3 in DNA: TGTGCCAGCAGTTACGGGGACAGGGTTGGCTACACCTTC.

This clonotype was detected a few times. V is TRBV2 and J is TRBJ2-3, with D maybe TRBD1 (6 bases). The V gene lost 6 bases and the J gene lost 2 bases, with 12 bases spanning the gap. Germline CDR1 is SNHLY and CDR2 is FYNNEI. CDR3 size: 14 residues. CDR3 loop: CASRLEGHTDTQYF. The CDR3 region has the DNA TGTGCCAGCAGACTAGAGGGACACACAGATACGCAGTATTTT.

This clonotype was seen many times. J is TRBJ2-7 and V is TRBV6-5, with D uncertain. CDR1 is MNHEY and CDR2 is SVGAGI in the germline V gene. V was clipped by 0 bases and J by 3 bases, with 6 bases between them. There are 13 residues in the CDR3. For the CDR3, the DNA is TGTGCCAGCAGTTACTCACCTAGCTACGAGCAGTACTTC. Its translation: CASSYSPSYEQYF.

This chain links TRBV5-1 with TRBJ2-2; possible D gene TRBD2, 6 bases. The CDR3 runs to 15 residues. V was trimmed by 3 bases and J by 0 bases, leaving 9 bases between them. Germline CDR1 is SGHRS and CDR2 is YFSETQ. This CDR3 is CASSSGLPNTGELFF. CDR3 nucleotide sequence: TGCGCCAGCAGCTCGGGACTTCCGAACACCGGGGAGCTGTTTTTT.

There are a few counts of this clonotype. The V gene is TRBV20-1, the J gene TRBJ2-7, with TRBD2 matching 9 bases. The V gene end was trimmed by 6 bases and the J gene end by 2 bases; junction bases not matched to a gene: 11. The length of the CDR3 is 15 residues. Germline loops: CDR1 DFQATT, CDR2 SNEGSKA (reference sequence). In DNA form, the CDR3 reads TGCAGTGCCCGACGACCCGGGACTAGCCCCTACGAGCAGTACTTC. It yields the protein CSARRPGTSPYEQYF.

A few counts support this clonotype. The rearrangement joins TRBV21-1 to TRBJ2-5; the table's D call of TRBD1 was not tested on the DNA. TRBV21-1 corresponds to a pseudogene. This CDR3 spans 13 amino acids. The CDR3 sequence is CASPTGIGETQYF. The DNA for the CDR3 is TGTGCCTCCCCAACAGGGATAGGAGAGACCCAGTACTTC.

This clonotype showed up just a few times. This chain uses TRBV9 with TRBJ2-7; 10 bases agree with TRBD1. The V gene end was trimmed by 3 bases and the J gene end by 3 bases; junction bases not matched to a gene: 9. The CDR3 contains 16 residues. From germline, CDR1 is SGDLS and CDR2 YYNGEE. In DNA, the CDR3 is TGTGCCAGCAGCGCTTCACTATGGACAGGGGGCTACGAGCAGTACTTC. This gives the protein CASSASLWTGGYEQYF.

The chain couples TRBV24-1 to TRBJ2-5; D is unresolved. The CDR3 spans 14 residues. Germline CDR1 reads KGHDR; CDR2 reads SFDVKD. V lost 4 bases to trimming and J lost 5 bases, with 13 bases between them. CDR3 residues: CATSEPGPAETQYF. In DNA form, the CDR3 reads TGTGCCACCAGTGAACCTGGACCTGCGGAGACCCAGTACTTC.

V gene TRBV12-3 or TRBV12-4 combines with J gene TRBJ1-1; D gene unclear. Trimming removed 4 bases from V and 10 bases from J, with 10 bases in between. The CDR3 sequence is 11 residues long. CDR3 bases: TGTGCCAGCAGTTACACGGCCGGAGCTTTCTTT. It translates to CASSYTAGAFF.

The chain has TRBV20-1 and TRBJ1-2; TRBD1 might be the D (6 bases). Germline V gene lookup returns CDR1 DFQATT and CDR2 SNEGSKA (reference sequence). The CDR3 is 15 amino acids. V was cut by 2 bases and J by 3 bases, with 16 bases left in between. The CDR3 here is CSARFEDRRDYGYTF. The CDR3 region has the DNA TGCAGTGCTAGATTTGAGGACAGAAGGGACTATGGCTACACCTTC.

The V and J genes are TRBV20-1 and TRBJ1-2; 8 bases fit TRBD1. Unmatched junction bases numbered 3, after V lost 1 base and J lost 8 bases. CDR1 is DFQATT, CDR2 SNEGSKA, per germline (reference sequence). CDR3 length: 12 residues. Written as DNA, the CDR3 is TGCAGTGCTAGAGGCGGACAGGGCGGCTACACCTTC. Amino acid sequence: CSARGGQGGYTF.

This clonotype was seen a few times. The chain employs TRBV5-1 and TRBJ2-3, with 9 bases that match TRBD2. CDR1 and CDR2 (germline): SGHRS, YFSETQ. J lost 8 bases, V lost 2 bases, and 18 bases had no gene match. CDR3 length: 18 amino acids. The CDR3 loop is CASSLQKPGLAVSGTQYF. The CDR3 DNA sequence: TGCGCCAGCAGCTTACAAAAACCGGGACTAGCTGTTTCTGGTACGCAGTATTTT.

This clonotype was counted ten times or more. V gene TRBV11-2 combines with J gene TRBJ2-5; the match to TRBD2 covers 10 bases. There are 17 residues in the CDR3. The germline V gene encodes CDR1 SGHAT and CDR2 FQNNGV. The junction had 9 bases not matched to a gene; V was cut back by 2 bases and J by 3 bases. The CDR3 DNA follows: TGTGCCAGCAGCTTAAATCTAGCGGGGGAAGTAGAAGAGACCCAGTACTTC. This encodes CASSLNLAGEVEETQYF.

The DNA for the CDR3 is TGTGCCAGCAGCCTGACTAGCAATGGGTACAATGAGCAGTTCTTC. Protein product: CASSLTSNGYNEQFF. The genes are TRBV7-2 and TRBJ2-1, with 7 bases lining up with TRBD2. This CDR3 has 15 amino acids. In germline, CDR1 is SGHTA, CDR2 FQGNSA. V trimming: 5 bases; J trimming: 4 bases; junction bases outside the gene matches: 8.

The V and J genes are TRBV5-1 and TRBJ2-7; TRBD2 is a possible D gene (5 bases). Germline loops: CDR1 SGHRS, CDR2 YFSETQ. V was trimmed by 1 base and J by 0 bases, leaving 11 bases between them. There are 15 residues in the CDR3. The CDR3, as DNA: TGCGCCAGCAGCTTGTATGGAGCGGCCTCCTACGAGCAGTACTTC. Protein product: CASSLYGAASYEQYF.

This chain joins TRBV6-2 or TRBV6-3 and TRBJ1-1; D unresolved. The V and J ends lost 1 base and 0 bases respectively, with 6 bases between them. The CDR3 loop spans 14 amino acids. Germline CDR1 is MNHEY and CDR2 is SVGEGT. The CDR3 is CASSYLALNTEAFF. CDR3 coding DNA: TGTGCCAGCAGTTACTTGGCCTTGAACACTGAAGCTTTCTTT.

As to this clonotype: The junction shows a germline mismatch at one end, possibly a read error. This chain links TRBV10-3 with TRBJ1-2; D is perhaps TRBD1 (5 bases). CDR1 ENHRY and CDR2 SYGVKD come from the germline V gene. The CDR3 spans 16 residues. The CDR3 nucleotides are TGTGCCATCAGTGCCAGGGACGGGCCGAGGAACTATGGCTCCACCTTC. Translated: CAISARDGPRNYGSTF.

Here the CDR3 DNA reads TGCAGTGCTAAACGGGATCCTAACAATGAGCAGTTCTTC. This sequence encodes CSAKRDPNNEQFF. J is TRBJ2-1 and V is TRBV20-1, with TRBD2 as a possible D gene (5 bases). Germline CDR1 and CDR2: DFQATT and SNEGSKA (reference sequence). CDR3 size: 13 residues. Trimming removed 4 bases from V and 5 bases from J, with 12 bases in between.

The genes are TRBV20-1 and TRBJ2-3, with TRBD2 matching 8 bases. The CDR3 runs 14 residues. Trimming took 6 bases from V and 1 from J; bases not matched to a gene: 6. The germline V gene has CDR1 DFQATT and CDR2 SNEGSKA (reference sequence). The CDR3 DNA sequence: TGCAGTGCCCCCAGCGGGGGCGGCACAGATACGCAGTATTTT. It specifies CSAPSGGGTDTQYF.

CDR3 amino acids: CSARGPRDLNTEAFF. In DNA, the CDR3 is TGCAGTGCTAGAGGCCCCAGGGATCTGAACACTGAAGCTTTCTTT. The genes are TRBV20-1 and TRBJ1-1, with D perhaps matching TRBD1 (5 bases). V was trimmed by 1 base and J by 0 bases, leaving 12 bases between them. Germline V gene lookup returns CDR1 DFQATT and CDR2 SNEGSKA (reference sequence). The CDR3 consists of 15 residues.

The J gene is TRBJ2-7, the V gene TRBV10-3; 14 bases fit TRBD2. CDR1 ENHRY and CDR2 SYGVKD come from the germline V gene. The J segment lost 0 bases and the V segment lost 5 bases, leaving 9 bases of the junction unmatched. The CDR3 loop spans 18 amino acids. The CDR3 here is CAISPGLAGERSSYEQYF. DNA of the CDR3: TGTGCCATCAGTCCGGGACTAGCGGGAGAAAGGAGCTCCTACGAGCAGTACTTC.

The chain has TRBV12-3 or TRBV12-4 and TRBJ2-1; a possible D gene is TRBD2 (6 bases). The CDR3 covers 15 residues. V was shortened by 3 bases and J by 3 bases, with 12 bases between the two germline ends. CDR3 bases: TGTGCCAGCAGTTTGGGGGGACTGGTCTACAATGAGCAGTTCTTC. Its protein is CASSLGGLVYNEQFF.

The CDR3 loop reads CAISASGAYNSPLHF. CDR3 coding DNA: TGTGCCATCAGTGCCTCGGGGGCTTATAATTCACCCCTCCACTTT. This sequence joins TRBV10-3 and TRBJ1-6; D might be TRBD1 (6 bases). Germline V gives CDR1 ENHRY, CDR2 SYGVKD. The CDR3 sequence is 15 residues long. V lost 4 bases and J lost 4, with 11 bases in between.